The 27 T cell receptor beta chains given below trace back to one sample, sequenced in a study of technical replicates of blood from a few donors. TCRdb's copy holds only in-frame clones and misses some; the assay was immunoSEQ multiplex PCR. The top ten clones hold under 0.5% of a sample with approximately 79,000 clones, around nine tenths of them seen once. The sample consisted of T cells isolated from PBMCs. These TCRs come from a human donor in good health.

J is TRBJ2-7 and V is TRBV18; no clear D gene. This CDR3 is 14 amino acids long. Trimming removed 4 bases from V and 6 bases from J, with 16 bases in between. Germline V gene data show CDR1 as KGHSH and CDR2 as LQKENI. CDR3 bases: TGTGCCAGCTCACTCACCGGGTCTTCGGGCGAGCAGTACTTC. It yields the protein CASSLTGSSGEQYF.

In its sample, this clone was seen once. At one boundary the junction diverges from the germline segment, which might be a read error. The CDR3 loop is CASSVSGNSNEKLFF. The DNA for the CDR3 is TGTGCCAGCAGTGTATCCGGGAATTCTAATGAAAAACTGTTTTTT. The rearrangement links TRBV27 to TRBJ1-4; D is undetermined. The germline CDR1 and CDR2 sequences are MNHEY and SMNVEV (reference sequence). The length of the CDR3 is 15 residues.

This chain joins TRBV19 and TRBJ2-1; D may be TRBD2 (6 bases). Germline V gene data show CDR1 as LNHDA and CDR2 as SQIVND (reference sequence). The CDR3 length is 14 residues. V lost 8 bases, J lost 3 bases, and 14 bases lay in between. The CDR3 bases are TGTGCCAGTGGTAGGGGAGGTGTCTACAATGAGCAGTTCTTC. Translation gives CASGRGGVYNEQFF.

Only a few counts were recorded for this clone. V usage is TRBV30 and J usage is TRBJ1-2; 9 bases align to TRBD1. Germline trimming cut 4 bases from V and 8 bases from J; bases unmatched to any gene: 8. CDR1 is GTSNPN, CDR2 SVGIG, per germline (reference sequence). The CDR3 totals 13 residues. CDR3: CAWTEWTGEGYTF. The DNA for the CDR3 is TGTGCCTGGACCGAATGGACAGGGGAGGGCTACACCTTC.

DNA of the CDR3: TGCGCCAGCAGCCAATCTCACAGTAACACTGAAGCTTTCTTT. Encoded protein: CASSQSHSNTEAFF. The gene calls are TRBV4-3 and TRBJ1-1; D not certain. The CDR3 has 14 amino acids. Germline V gives CDR1 LGHNA, CDR2 YSLEER. The V gene lost 2 bases and the J gene lost 2 bases, with 9 bases spanning the gap.

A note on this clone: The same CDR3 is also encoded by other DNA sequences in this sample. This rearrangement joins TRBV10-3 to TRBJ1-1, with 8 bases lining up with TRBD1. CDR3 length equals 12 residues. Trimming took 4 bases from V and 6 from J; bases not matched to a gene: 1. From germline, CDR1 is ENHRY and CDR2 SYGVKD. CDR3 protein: CAISVQGAEAFF. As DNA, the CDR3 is TGTGCCATCAGTGTACAGGGGGCTGAAGCTTTCTTT.

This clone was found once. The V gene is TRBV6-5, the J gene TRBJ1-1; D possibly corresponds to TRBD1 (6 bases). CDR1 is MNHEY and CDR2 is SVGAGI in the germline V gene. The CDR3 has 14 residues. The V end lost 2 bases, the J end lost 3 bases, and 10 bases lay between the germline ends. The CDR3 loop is CASSYQDSYTEAFF. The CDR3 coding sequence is TGTGCCAGCAGTTACCAGGACAGTTACACTGAAGCTTTCTTT.

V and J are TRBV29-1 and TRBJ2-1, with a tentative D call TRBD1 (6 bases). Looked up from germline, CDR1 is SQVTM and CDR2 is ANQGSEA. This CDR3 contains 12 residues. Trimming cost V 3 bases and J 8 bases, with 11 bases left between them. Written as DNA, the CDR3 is TGCAGCGTTGACCCCAACAGGGATGAGCAGTTCTTC. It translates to CSVDPNRDEQFF.

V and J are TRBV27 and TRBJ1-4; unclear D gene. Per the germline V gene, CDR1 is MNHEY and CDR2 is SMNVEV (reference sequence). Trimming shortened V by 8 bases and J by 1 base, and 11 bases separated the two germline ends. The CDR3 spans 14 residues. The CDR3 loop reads CASRPGGTNEKLFF. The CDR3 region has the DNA TGTGCCAGCCGTCCCGGCGGAACTAATGAAAAACTGTTTTTT.

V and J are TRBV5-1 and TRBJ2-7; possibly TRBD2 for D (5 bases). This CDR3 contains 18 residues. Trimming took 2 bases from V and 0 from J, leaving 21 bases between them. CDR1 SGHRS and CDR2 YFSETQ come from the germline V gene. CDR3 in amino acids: CASSFLATTQINSYEQYF. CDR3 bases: TGCGCCAGCAGCTTTCTCGCGACTACTCAAATCAACTCCTACGAGCAGTACTTC.

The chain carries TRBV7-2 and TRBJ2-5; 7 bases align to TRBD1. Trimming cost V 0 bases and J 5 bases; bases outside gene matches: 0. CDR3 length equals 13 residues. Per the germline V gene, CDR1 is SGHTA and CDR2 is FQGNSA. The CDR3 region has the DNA TGTGCCAGCAGCTTAGCACAGGGGGAGACCCAGTACTTC. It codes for CASSLAQGETQYF.

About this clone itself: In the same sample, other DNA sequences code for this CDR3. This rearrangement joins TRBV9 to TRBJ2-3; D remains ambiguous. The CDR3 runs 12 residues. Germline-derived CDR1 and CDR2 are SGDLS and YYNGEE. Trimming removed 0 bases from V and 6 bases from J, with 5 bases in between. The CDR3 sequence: CASSVGRDTQYF. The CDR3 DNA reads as TGTGCCAGCAGCGTAGGTCGGGATACGCAGTATTTT.

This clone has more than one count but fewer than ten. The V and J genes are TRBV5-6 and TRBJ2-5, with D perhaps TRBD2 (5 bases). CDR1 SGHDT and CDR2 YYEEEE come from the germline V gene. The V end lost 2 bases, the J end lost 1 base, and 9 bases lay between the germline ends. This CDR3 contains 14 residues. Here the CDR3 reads CASSLAAIQETQYF. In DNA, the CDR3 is TGTGCCAGCAGCTTAGCGGCGATCCAAGAGACCCAGTACTTC.

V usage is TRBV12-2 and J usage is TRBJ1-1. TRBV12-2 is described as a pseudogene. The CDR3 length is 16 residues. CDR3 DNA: TGTGCAAGTCGCTTAGCGCGCCACGGGGGATGCACTGAAGCTTTCTTT. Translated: CASRLARHGGCTEAFF.

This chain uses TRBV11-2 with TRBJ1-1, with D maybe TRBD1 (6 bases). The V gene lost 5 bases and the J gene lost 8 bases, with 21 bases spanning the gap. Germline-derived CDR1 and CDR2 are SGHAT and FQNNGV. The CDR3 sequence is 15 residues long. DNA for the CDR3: TGTGCCAGCAGCCGCGCAAGGGACACCCGGGGAGAAGCTTTCTTT. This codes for CASSRARDTRGEAFF.

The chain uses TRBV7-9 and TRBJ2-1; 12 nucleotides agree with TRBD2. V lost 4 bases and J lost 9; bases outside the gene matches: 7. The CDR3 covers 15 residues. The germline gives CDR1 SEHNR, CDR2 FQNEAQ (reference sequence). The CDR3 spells CASSSRLAGEGEQFF. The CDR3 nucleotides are TGTGCCAGCAGCTCTCGACTAGCGGGAGAAGGTGAGCAGTTCTTC.

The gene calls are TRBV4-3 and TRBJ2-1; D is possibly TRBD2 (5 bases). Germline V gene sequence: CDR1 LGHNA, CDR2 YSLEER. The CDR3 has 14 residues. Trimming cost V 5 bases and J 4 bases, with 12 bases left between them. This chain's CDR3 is CASSKDWGYNEQFF. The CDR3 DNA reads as TGCGCCAGCAGCAAGGACTGGGGATACAATGAGCAGTTCTTC.

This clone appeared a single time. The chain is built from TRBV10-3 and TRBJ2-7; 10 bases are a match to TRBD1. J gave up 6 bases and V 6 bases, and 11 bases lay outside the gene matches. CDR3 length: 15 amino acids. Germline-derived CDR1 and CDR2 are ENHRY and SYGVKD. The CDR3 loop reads CAISTSGDRGSEQYF. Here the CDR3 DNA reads TGTGCCATCAGCACATCCGGGGACAGGGGCTCCGAGCAGTACTTC.

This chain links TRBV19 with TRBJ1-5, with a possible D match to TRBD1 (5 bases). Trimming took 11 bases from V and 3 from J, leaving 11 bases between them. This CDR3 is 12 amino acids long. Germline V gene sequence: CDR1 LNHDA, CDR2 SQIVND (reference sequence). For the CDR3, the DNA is TGTGCCTCAGCGGGACTCAATCAGCCCCAGCATTTT. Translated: CASAGLNQPQHF.

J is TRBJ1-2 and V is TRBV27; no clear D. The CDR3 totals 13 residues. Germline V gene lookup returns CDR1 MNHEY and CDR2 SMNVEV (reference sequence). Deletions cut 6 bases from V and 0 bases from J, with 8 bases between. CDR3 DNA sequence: TGTGCCAGCAGACTGTTACCTAACTATGGCTACACCTTC. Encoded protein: CASRLLPNYGYTF.

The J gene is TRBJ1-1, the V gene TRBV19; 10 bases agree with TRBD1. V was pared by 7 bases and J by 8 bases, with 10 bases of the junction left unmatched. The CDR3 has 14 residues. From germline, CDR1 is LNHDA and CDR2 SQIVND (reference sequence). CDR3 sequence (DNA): TGTGCCAGTACTATGGACAGGGGGAGTACGGAAGCTTTCTTT. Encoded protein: CASTMDRGSTEAFF. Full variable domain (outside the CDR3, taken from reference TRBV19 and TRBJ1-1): DGGITQSPKYLFRKEGQNVTLSCEQNLNHDAMYWYRQDPGQGLRLIYYSQIVNDFQKGDIAEGYSVSREKKESFPLTVTSAQKNPTAFYLCASTMDRGSTEAFFGQGTRLTVV.

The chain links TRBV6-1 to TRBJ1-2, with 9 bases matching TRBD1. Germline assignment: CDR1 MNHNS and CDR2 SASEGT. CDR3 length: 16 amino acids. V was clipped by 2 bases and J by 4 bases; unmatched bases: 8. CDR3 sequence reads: CASSEIENRGPYGYTF. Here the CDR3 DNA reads TGTGCCAGCAGTGAAATCGAGAACAGGGGGCCCTATGGCTACACCTTC.

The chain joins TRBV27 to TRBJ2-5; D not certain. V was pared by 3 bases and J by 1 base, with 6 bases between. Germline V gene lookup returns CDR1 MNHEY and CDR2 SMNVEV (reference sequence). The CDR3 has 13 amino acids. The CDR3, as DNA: TGTGCCAGCAGTTTGTTCAGCCAAGAGACCCAGTACTTC. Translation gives CASSLFSQETQYF.

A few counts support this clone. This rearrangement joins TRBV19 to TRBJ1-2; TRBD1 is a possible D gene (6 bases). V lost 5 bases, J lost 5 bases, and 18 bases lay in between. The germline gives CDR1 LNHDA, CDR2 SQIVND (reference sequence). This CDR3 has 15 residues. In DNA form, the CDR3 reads TGTGCCAGTAGTCGGACGTCAGGGGCGGAATATGGCTACACCTTC. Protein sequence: CASSRTSGAEYGYTF.

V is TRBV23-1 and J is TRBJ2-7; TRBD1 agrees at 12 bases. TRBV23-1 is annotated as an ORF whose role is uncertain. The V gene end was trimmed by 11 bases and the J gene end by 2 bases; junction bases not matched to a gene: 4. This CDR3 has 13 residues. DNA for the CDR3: TGCGCCCGCGGGACAGGGGGCACCTACGAGCAGTACTTC. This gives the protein CARGTGGTYEQYF.

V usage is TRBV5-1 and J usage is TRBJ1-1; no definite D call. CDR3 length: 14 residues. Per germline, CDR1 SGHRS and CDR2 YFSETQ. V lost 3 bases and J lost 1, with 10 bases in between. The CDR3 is CASSSQTPNTEAFF. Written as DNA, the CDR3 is TGCGCCAGCAGCTCTCAGACTCCGAACACTGAAGCTTTCTTT.

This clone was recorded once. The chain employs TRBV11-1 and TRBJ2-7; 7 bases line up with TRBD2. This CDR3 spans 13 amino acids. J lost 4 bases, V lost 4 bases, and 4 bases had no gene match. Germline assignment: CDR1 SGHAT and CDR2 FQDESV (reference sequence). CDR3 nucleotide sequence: TGTGCCAGCAGCTCTCAAGCGGGATACGAGCAGTACTTC. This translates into CASSSQAGYEQYF.